The rows below give T cell receptor beta chains drawn from one sample of a study of Graves' ophthalmopathy and Graves' hyperthyroidism. Via MiXCR, TCRdb re-called the multiplex PCR reads, giving one row per CDR3 protein. The sample contains around 1.1 million distinct CDR3 sequences, about 40% of which appear only once. The source material was peripheral blood or thyroid tissue (not recorded which). The receptors shown here come from an adult man with Graves' hyperthyroidism. Each CDR3 is given with its conserved first and last residue. Fields, in order: D gene, V gene, J gene, clone size, CDR3 DNA, CDR3 protein. A D gene is named only where the DNA matches it firmly. Some rows mark clone size as missing; the rest say once, few, many or name a class of expanded clone.

d_call: TRBD1; v_call: TRBV11-1; j_call: TRBJ1-5; clone_size: once; cdr3_nt: TGTGCCAGCAGCTCTAGCGGGACAGCCCGCAATCAGCCCCAGCATTTT; cdr3_aa: CASSSSGTARNQPQHF
d_call: -; v_call: TRBV24-1; j_call: TRBJ1-2; clone_size: -; cdr3_nt: TGTGCCACCAGCCTGGGTCAGAACTATGGCTACACCTTC; cdr3_aa: CATSLGQNYGYTF
d_call: TRBD1; v_call: TRBV29-1; j_call: TRBJ1-1; clone_size: many; cdr3_nt: TGCAGCGTGCACAGGGGGGGCACTGAAGCTTTCTTT; cdr3_aa: CSVHRGGTEAFF
d_call: -; v_call: TRBV10-3; j_call: TRBJ1-5; clone_size: -; cdr3_nt: TGTGCCAGCAGTTACCCCAGGGGAAATAGCAATCAGCCCCAGCATTTT; cdr3_aa: CASSYPRGNSNQPQHF
d_call: -; v_call: TRBV29-1; j_call: TRBJ1-1; clone_size: few; cdr3_nt: TGCAGCGTCGCTACCTTCGTAGGGACTGAAGCTTTCTTT; cdr3_aa: CSVATFVGTEAFF
d_call: -; v_call: TRBV10-3; j_call: TRBJ1-4; clone_size: few; cdr3_nt: TGTGCCATCAGTGAGTCGGGGGGTAGCGAAAAACTGTTTTTT; cdr3_aa: CAISESGGSEKLFF
d_call: TRBD1; v_call: TRBV7-9; j_call: TRBJ2-7; clone_size: many; cdr3_nt: TGTGCCAGCGCACCCCGGGACAGGTCGACCTACGAGCAGTACTTC; cdr3_aa: CASAPRDRSTYEQYF
d_call: TRBD2; v_call: TRBV30; j_call: TRBJ2-2; clone_size: -; cdr3_nt: TGTGCCGAAAGCGGGACCACCGGGGAGCTGTTTTTT; cdr3_aa: CAESGTTGELFF
d_call: TRBD1; v_call: TRBV29-1; j_call: TRBJ1-2; clone_size: many; cdr3_nt: TGCAGCGTAAATAGGGACAGCCGTTCCTTTAACTATGGCTACACCTTC; cdr3_aa: CSVNRDSRSFNYGYTF
d_call: -; v_call: TRBV29-1; j_call: TRBJ2-6; clone_size: -; cdr3_nt: TGCAGCGTTGAAGGCAGGACAGACTCTGGGGCCAACGTCCTGACTTTC; cdr3_aa: CSVEGRTDSGANVLTF
d_call: -; v_call: TRBV6-6; j_call: TRBJ1-3; clone_size: few; cdr3_nt: TGTGCCAGCAGGTCACCCGGGAACTTCTCTGGAAACACCATATATTTT; cdr3_aa: CASRSPGNFSGNTIYF
d_call: TRBD2; v_call: TRBV20-1; j_call: TRBJ2-3; clone_size: -; cdr3_nt: TGCAGTGCTAGTCCGGCTAGCGGGAGTTCAGATACGCAGTATTTT; cdr3_aa: CSASPASGSSDTQYF
d_call: TRBD2; v_call: TRBV29-1; j_call: TRBJ2-7; clone_size: -; cdr3_nt: TGCAGCGTTGTCGTAGCGGGAGACTTCTACGAGCAGTACTTC; cdr3_aa: CSVVVAGDFYEQYF
d_call: TRBD1; v_call: TRBV20-1; j_call: TRBJ2-2; clone_size: -; cdr3_nt: TGCAGTTACTCGACGACAGGGTACTACACCGGGGAGCTGTTTTTT; cdr3_aa: CSYSTTGYYTGELFF
d_call: -; v_call: TRBV25-1; j_call: TRBJ2-7; clone_size: few; cdr3_nt: TGTGCCAGCAGTACCCCGTCACAGGGCCACGAGCAGTACTTC; cdr3_aa: CASSTPSQGHEQYF
d_call: -; v_call: TRBV27; j_call: TRBJ1-2; clone_size: -; cdr3_nt: TGTGCCAGCAGTTTCGAACAGGGTCGGACCCCTTATGGCTACACCTTC; cdr3_aa: CASSFEQGRTPYGYTF
d_call: TRBD1; v_call: TRBV10-1; j_call: TRBJ2-7; clone_size: -; cdr3_nt: TGCGCCAGCAGTATATACAGGGGGACAGGGAATGAGCAGTACTTC; cdr3_aa: CASSIYRGTGNEQYF
d_call: -; v_call: TRBV5-1; j_call: TRBJ1-2; clone_size: -; cdr3_nt: TGCGCCAGCAGCTTACAGGATAACTATGGCTACACCTTC; cdr3_aa: CASSLQDNYGYTF
d_call: -; v_call: TRBV7-8; j_call: TRBJ1-6; clone_size: -; cdr3_nt: TGTGCCAGCATCGAGGGAAGCTCCTGGGGTTCACCCCTCCACTTT; cdr3_aa: CASIEGSSWGSPLHF
d_call: TRBD1; v_call: TRBV10-3; j_call: TRBJ1-6; clone_size: once; cdr3_nt: TGTGCCATCAGAGGGACAGGGGGCATTGGATCACCCCTCCACTTT; cdr3_aa: CAIRGTGGIGSPLHF
d_call: -; v_call: TRBV4-3; j_call: TRBJ1-1; clone_size: -; cdr3_nt: TGCGCCAGCTCCCACGGCCACAATGAGCAGTTCTTT; cdr3_aa: CASSHGHNEQFF
d_call: -; v_call: TRBV29-1; j_call: TRBJ2-1; clone_size: -; cdr3_nt: TGCAGCGTTTGGGACAATGAGCAGTTCTTC; cdr3_aa: CSVWDNEQFF
d_call: TRBD1; v_call: TRBV2; j_call: TRBJ2-6; clone_size: -; cdr3_nt: TGTGCCAGCAATATACAGGGGACCCACACTGAAGCTTTC; cdr3_aa: CASNIQGTHTEAF
d_call: TRBD1; v_call: TRBV5-1; j_call: TRBJ1-5; clone_size: many; cdr3_nt: TGCGCCAGCGGGACAGGAGATAGCAATCAGCCCCAGCATTTT; cdr3_aa: CASGTGDSNQPQHF
d_call: TRBD1; v_call: TRBV9; j_call: TRBJ1-5; clone_size: -; cdr3_nt: TGTGCCAGCAGTCCCCGCCAGGGGGAGCGTCAGCCCCAGCATTTT; cdr3_aa: CASSPRQGERQPQHF
d_call: TRBD1; v_call: TRBV10-2; j_call: TRBJ1-2; clone_size: -; cdr3_nt: TGCGCCAGCAGTGAGTCGGGACAGAAAGGGATTGGCTACACCTTC; cdr3_aa: CASSESGQKGIGYTF
d_call: -; v_call: TRBV24-1; j_call: TRBJ2-2; clone_size: -; cdr3_nt: TGTGCCGGCAGTGACAAAGGGGGCACCGGGGAGCTGTTTTTT; cdr3_aa: CAGSDKGGTGELFF
d_call: TRBD1; v_call: TRBV6-5; j_call: TRBJ1-1; clone_size: many; cdr3_nt: TGTGCCAGCAGGGTGGACAGGCCGAACACTGAAGCTTTCTTT; cdr3_aa: CASRVDRPNTEAFF
d_call: -; v_call: TRBV10-3; j_call: TRBJ1-2; clone_size: many; cdr3_nt: TGTGCCATCAGTAACCCGGGACAACAATTCGGCGGCTACACCTTC; cdr3_aa: CAISNPGQQFGGYTF
d_call: -; v_call: TRBV4-1; j_call: TRBJ2-7; clone_size: many; cdr3_nt: TGCGCCAGCAGCCAAGTACGAAGCGAGCAGTACTTC; cdr3_aa: CASSQVRSEQYF
d_call: -; v_call: TRBV2; j_call: TRBJ1-2; clone_size: few; cdr3_nt: TGTGCCAGCAGGAGGGGTCAAGAGAGCTATGGCTACACCTTC; cdr3_aa: CASRRGQESYGYTF
d_call: -; v_call: TRBV29-1; j_call: TRBJ1-3; clone_size: -; cdr3_nt: TGCAGCGTTGAAGGGCAGGGTCTTTTT; cdr3_aa: CSVEGQGLF
d_call: -; v_call: TRBV18; j_call: TRBJ1-1; clone_size: few; cdr3_nt: TGTGCCAGCTCACCACGACAGGAACCGAACACTGAAGCTTTCTTT; cdr3_aa: CASSPRQEPNTEAFF
d_call: -; v_call: TRBV5-6; j_call: TRBJ2-7; clone_size: many; cdr3_nt: TGTGCCAGCAGCTTGGGGGTAGTACACGAGCAGTACTTC; cdr3_aa: CASSLGVVHEQYF
d_call: -; v_call: TRBV9; j_call: TRBJ2-2; clone_size: many; cdr3_nt: TGTGCCAGCAGCGTTACGGGGAACACCGGGGAGCTGTTTTTT; cdr3_aa: CASSVTGNTGELFF